The 5 T cell receptor beta chains in this list originate from one sample, sequenced in a study of T cell responses to AZD1222 COVID-19 vaccine. Produced via immunoSEQ multiplex PCR; TCRdb's table is partial and in-frame only. Of some 140,000 clones in the sample, about nine tenths are singletons; the top ten hold 5% to 6%. Sequenced material: peripheral blood, taken on day 0 of MenACWY control vaccination. Every receptor here comes from an adult in good health.

CDR3 sequence reads: CASGCKGFNEKLFF. CDR3 sequence (DNA): TGTGCTAGTGGTTGTAAAGGGTTTAATGAAAAACTGTTTTTT. The gene calls are TRBV12-5 and TRBJ1-4; D uncertain. Trimming took off 4 bases at V and 4 bases at J, with 10 bases between the two ends. CDR3 length: 14 residues. Per germline, CDR1 LGHNT and CDR2 FRNRAP.

V is TRBV24-1 and J is TRBJ2-6; D is unclear. V was shortened by 5 bases and J by 4 bases, with 5 bases between the two germline ends. This CDR3 region has 13 residues. Germline assignment: CDR1 KGHDR and CDR2 SFDVKD. The CDR3 DNA follows: TGTGCCACCAGTGTCTCGGGGGCCAACGTCCTGACTTTC. This gives the protein CATSVSGANVLTF.

The J gene is TRBJ1-2, the V gene TRBV5-4; weak D call: TRBD1 (6 bases). The germline V gene encodes CDR1 SGHNT and CDR2 YYREEE (reference sequence). This CDR3 spans 14 amino acids. V lost 5 bases, J lost 6 bases, and 17 bases lay in between. CDR3 sequence: CASSSPNRDHGYTF. CDR3 in DNA: TGTGCCAGCAGTTCACCAAACAGGGACCATGGCTACACCTTC.

The genes are TRBV25-1 and TRBJ2-2; 7 bases fit TRBD1. This CDR3 contains 16 residues. The germline V gene encodes CDR1 MGHDK and CDR2 SYGVNS. Trimming cost V 4 bases and J 8 bases; bases outside gene matches: 13. The CDR3 bases are TGTGCCAGCAGTGGTCAAGGGGGCTGGATAGTTGGGGAGCTGTTTTTT. This gives the protein CASSGQGGWIVGELFF.

This clone was seen a single time. V is TRBV18 and J is TRBJ1-2; D is uncertain. Per germline, CDR1 KGHSH and CDR2 LQKENI. Trimming shortened V by 3 bases and J by 4 bases, and 6 bases separated the two germline ends. This CDR3 is 12 amino acids long. The CDR3 here is CASSPLPYGYTF. CDR3 bases: TGTGCCAGCTCACCCTTACCCTATGGCTACACCTTC.